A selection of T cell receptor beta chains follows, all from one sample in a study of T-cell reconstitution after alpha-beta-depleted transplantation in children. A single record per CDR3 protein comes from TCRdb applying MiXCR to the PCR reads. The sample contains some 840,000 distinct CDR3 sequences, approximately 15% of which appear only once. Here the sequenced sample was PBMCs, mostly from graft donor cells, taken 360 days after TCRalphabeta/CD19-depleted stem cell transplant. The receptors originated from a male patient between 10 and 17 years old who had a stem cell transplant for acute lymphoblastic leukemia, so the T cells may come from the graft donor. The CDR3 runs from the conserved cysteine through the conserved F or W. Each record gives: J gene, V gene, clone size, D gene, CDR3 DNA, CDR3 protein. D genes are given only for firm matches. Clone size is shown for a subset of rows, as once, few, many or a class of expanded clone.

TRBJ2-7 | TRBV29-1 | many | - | TGCAGCGTTAGGTCGTCCTTCCTCAACGAGCAGTACTTC | CSVRSSFLNEQYF
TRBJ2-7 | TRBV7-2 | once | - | TGTGCCAGCAGCCCCGGGCTAGCGAAATCCTACGAGCAGTACTTC | CASSPGLAKSYEQYF
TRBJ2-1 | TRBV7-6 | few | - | TGTGCCAGCGCTAGCGCCTACAATGAGCAGTTCTTC | CASASAYNEQFF
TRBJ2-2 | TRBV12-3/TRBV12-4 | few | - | TGTGCCAGCAGTTTCGAAGGCTGGCGAGTGGAGGCGAACACCGGGGAGCTGTTTTTT | CASSFEGWRVEANTGELFF
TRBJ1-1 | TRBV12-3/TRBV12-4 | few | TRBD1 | TGTGCCAGCCCGGGACAGGGGCCCACTGAAGCTTTCTTT | CASPGQGPTEAFF
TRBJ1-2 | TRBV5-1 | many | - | TGCGCCAGCAGCGACCCAGGGTTTTTGACCTATGGCTACACCTTC | CASSDPGFLTYGYTF
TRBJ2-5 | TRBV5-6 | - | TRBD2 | TGTGCCAGCAGCTTGGGGACTAGCGGGCCGGGGCCCCAGTACTTC | CASSLGTSGPGPQYF
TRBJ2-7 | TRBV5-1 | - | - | TGCGCCAGCAGCTTGGTGATGGGGGACCCCTACGAGCAGTACTTC | CASSLVMGDPYEQYF
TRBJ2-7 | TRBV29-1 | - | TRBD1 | TGCAGCGCCATGACAGGGGGAGGCTACGAGCAGTACTTC | CSAMTGGGYEQYF
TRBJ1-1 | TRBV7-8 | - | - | TGTGCCAGCAGCCCTGTTACAGGGACGAGGATGAACACTGAAGCTTTCTTT | CASSPVTGTRMNTEAFF
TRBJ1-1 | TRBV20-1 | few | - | TGCAGTGCTAGAGTTGTCCGGTTTAAGGGTATGAACACTGAAGCTTTCTTT | CSARVVRFKGMNTEAFF
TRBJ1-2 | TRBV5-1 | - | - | TGCGCCAGCAGCTTCACGGAAAACTATGGCTACACCTTC | CASSFTENYGYTF
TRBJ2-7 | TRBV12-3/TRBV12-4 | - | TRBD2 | TGTGCCAGCAGTTTAGCGACAGGGTCGAAGACTAGCGGGAGGAACGAGCAGTACTTC | CASSLATGSKTSGRNEQYF
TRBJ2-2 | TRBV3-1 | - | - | TGTGCCAGCAGCCACGGGACTGGCAACACCGGGGAGCTGTTTTTT | CASSHGTGNTGELFF
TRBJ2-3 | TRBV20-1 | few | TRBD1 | TGCAGTGCGGATCGGGACAGGGGAAGCACAGATACGCAGTATTTT | CSADRDRGSTDTQYF
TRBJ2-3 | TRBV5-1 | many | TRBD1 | TGCGCCAGCAGCCCCGGACAGGGGTGGGCAGATACGCAGTATTTT | CASSPGQGWADTQYF
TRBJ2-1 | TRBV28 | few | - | TGTGCCAGCAGTTACCACCGGGTGAATGAGCAGTTCTTC | CASSYHRVNEQFF
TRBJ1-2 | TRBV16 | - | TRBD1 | TGTGCCAGCAGCCAATGGACAGGATATGGCTACACCTTC | CASSQWTGYGYTF
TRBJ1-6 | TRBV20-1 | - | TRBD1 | TGCAGTGCTCCTCACCGGACAGGGCTGAATTCACCCCTCCACTTT | CSAPHRTGLNSPLHF
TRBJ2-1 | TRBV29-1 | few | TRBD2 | TGCAGCAGTCGCACGGGACTAGGATACAATGAGCAGTTCTTC | CSSRTGLGYNEQFF
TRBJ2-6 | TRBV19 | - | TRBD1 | TGTGCCAGTAGTAGACTCCCGGGACAGAGGGCCAACGTCCTGACTTTC | CASSRLPGQRANVLTF
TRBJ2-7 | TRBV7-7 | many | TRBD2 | TGTGCCAGCAGCTTGGGCCCCGGGGGGGAGCAGTACTTC | CASSLGPGGEQYF
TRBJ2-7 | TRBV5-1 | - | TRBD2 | TGCGCCAGCAGCTCGGGACTAGCGGGAGGAAACGACGAGCAGTACTTC | CASSSGLAGGNDEQYF
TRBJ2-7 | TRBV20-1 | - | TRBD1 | TGCAGTGCCCCCCGGGACAGGGTCTACGAGCAGTACTTC | CSAPRDRVYEQYF
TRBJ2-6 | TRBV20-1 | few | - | TGCAGTGCTAGCAAACCCGGGGCCAACGTCCTGACTTTC | CSASKPGANVLTF
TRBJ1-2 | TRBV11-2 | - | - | TGTGCCAGCAGCTTAAGGTCGTTCAACTATGGCTACACCTTC | CASSLRSFNYGYTF
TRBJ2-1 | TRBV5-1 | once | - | TGCGCCAGCAGCTTGCGAGCGGGCACCAATGAGCAGTTCTTC | CASSLRAGTNEQFF
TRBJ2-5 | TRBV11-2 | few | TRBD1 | TGTGCCAGCCAGACAGGGGGAGTGGAGACCCAGTACTTC | CASQTGGVETQYF